These T cell receptor beta chains were read from a single sample in a study of blood T cell repertoires in COVID-19. The assay was immunoSEQ multiplex PCR, and TCRdb's table has in-frame clones only and misses some. This table holds about 150,000 clones, more than 70% found once. The sample was peripheral blood. All receptors derive from a human donor in a cohort sampled during active COVID-19. The CDR3 runs from the conserved cysteine through the conserved F or W. D genes are given only for firm matches. Rows may omit the clone size; those that give it use once, few, many or a size class.

J gene: TRBJ2-1
V gene: TRBV10-1
D gene: TRBD1
clone size: NA
CDR3 protein: CASSESEASGTGGCNEQFF
CDR3 DNA: TGCGCCAGCAGTGAGTCCGAAGCGTCAGGGACAGGGGGCTGCAATGAGCAGTTCTTC

J gene: TRBJ1-2
V gene: TRBV28
D gene: NA
clone size: NA
CDR3 protein: CASSLGGNPYGYTF
CDR3 DNA: TGTGCCAGCAGTTTAGGCGGAAACCCTTATGGCTACACCTTC

J gene: TRBJ2-5
V gene: TRBV7-3
D gene: TRBD2
clone size: NA
CDR3 protein: CASSFSAGGQETQYF
CDR3 DNA: TGTGCCAGCAGCTTTTCAGCGGGGGGCCAAGAGACCCAGTACTTC

J gene: TRBJ2-7
V gene: TRBV9
D gene: NA
clone size: NA
CDR3 protein: CASSASTGTYEQYF
CDR3 DNA: TGTGCCAGCAGCGCGTCCACAGGTACCTACGAGCAGTACTTC

J gene: TRBJ2-7
V gene: TRBV25-1
D gene: TRBD2
clone size: NA
CDR3 protein: CATSAGGAYEQYF
CDR3 DNA: TGTGCCACGTCGGCGGGGGGAGCCTACGAGCAGTACTTC

J gene: TRBJ1-5
V gene: TRBV19
D gene: NA
clone size: few
CDR3 protein: CASGTPMAQHF
CDR3 DNA: TGTGCCAGTGGGACTCCGATGGCCCAGCATTTT

J gene: TRBJ1-1
V gene: TRBV28
D gene: TRBD1
clone size: NA
CDR3 protein: CASRSQGARTEAFF
CDR3 DNA: TGTGCCAGCAGGTCTCAGGGGGCACGGACTGAAGCTTTCTTT

J gene: TRBJ1-4
V gene: TRBV25-1
D gene: NA
clone size: NA
CDR3 protein: CASSPTAGGGEKLFF
CDR3 DNA: TGTGCCAGCAGCCCCACCGCGGGGGGCGGTGAAAAACTGTTTTTT

J gene: TRBJ2-5
V gene: TRBV5-1
D gene: TRBD2
clone size: NA
CDR3 protein: CASSPSGGPSPETQYF
CDR3 DNA: TGCGCCAGCAGCCCTAGCGGGGGGCCCTCGCCGGAGACCCAGTACTTC

J gene: TRBJ2-6
V gene: TRBV5-1
D gene: NA
clone size: once
CDR3 protein: CASSLATGANVLTF
CDR3 DNA: TGCGCCAGCAGCTTAGCCACGGGGGCCAACGTCCTGACTTTC

J gene: TRBJ1-1
V gene: TRBV19
D gene: NA
clone size: NA
CDR3 protein: CASSIGRNSEAFF
CDR3 DNA: TGTGCCAGTAGTATAGGCCGGAACAGTGAAGCTTTCTTT

J gene: TRBJ1-5
V gene: TRBV30
D gene: NA
clone size: NA
CDR3 protein: CAKGAPSNQPQHF
CDR3 DNA: TGTGCGAAAGGGGCCCCTAGCAATCAGCCCCAGCATTTT

J gene: TRBJ1-3
V gene: TRBV5-1
D gene: NA
clone size: NA
CDR3 protein: CASSFSDPSLGDTIYF
CDR3 DNA: TGCGCCAGCAGCTTCAGCGACCCGTCGCTAGGGGACACCATATATTTT

J gene: TRBJ2-5
V gene: TRBV7-9
D gene: TRBD1
clone size: NA
CDR3 protein: CASSFGQGATTEETQYF
CDR3 DNA: TGTGCCAGCAGCTTCGGACAGGGGGCGACGACCGAAGAGACCCAGTACTTC

J gene: TRBJ2-2
V gene: TRBV6-5
D gene: TRBD1
clone size: NA
CDR3 protein: CASSYVRTGTGELFF
CDR3 DNA: TGTGCCAGCAGTTACGTTCGGACAGGGACCGGGGAGCTGTTTTTT

J gene: TRBJ1-5
V gene: TRBV6-2/TRBV6-3
D gene: NA
clone size: NA
CDR3 protein: CASSDFSGYQPQHF
CDR3 DNA: TGTGCCAGCAGTGACTTTTCGGGGTATCAGCCCCAGCATTTT

J gene: TRBJ2-1
V gene: TRBV6-5
D gene: NA
clone size: once
CDR3 protein: CASSYGAATNEQFF
CDR3 DNA: TGTGCCAGCAGTTACGGGGCAGCTACGAATGAGCAGTTCTTC

J gene: TRBJ1-5
V gene: TRBV6-5
D gene: NA
clone size: NA
CDR3 protein: CASTRSGTFQPQHF
CDR3 DNA: TGTGCCAGCACCCGATCAGGGACATTTCAGCCCCAGCATTTT

J gene: TRBJ1-6
V gene: TRBV27
D gene: NA
clone size: NA
CDR3 protein: CASSARANSPLHF
CDR3 DNA: TGTGCCAGCTCGGCCAGGGCCAATTCACCCCTCCACTTT

J gene: TRBJ1-1
V gene: TRBV4-3
D gene: NA
clone size: NA
CDR3 protein: CASSQAGQMNTEAFF
CDR3 DNA: TGCGCCAGCAGCCAAGCTGGACAGATGAACACTGAAGCTTTCTTT

J gene: TRBJ2-7
V gene: TRBV7-2
D gene: TRBD1
clone size: NA
CDR3 protein: CASSLYTGDEQYF
CDR3 DNA: TGTGCCAGCAGCTTATATACAGGGGACGAGCAGTACTTC

J gene: TRBJ2-7
V gene: TRBV3-1/TRBV3-2
D gene: NA
clone size: NA
CDR3 protein: CASSRSGDITSYEQYF
CDR3 DNA: TGTGCCAGCAGCCGGAGTGGGGACATAACTTCCTACGAGCAGTACTTC

J gene: TRBJ2-7
V gene: TRBV7-6
D gene: NA
clone size: once
CDR3 protein: CASSLGYYRADISYEQYF
CDR3 DNA: TGTGCCAGCAGCCTAGGCTACTACAGGGCGGACATCTCCTACGAGCAGTACTTC

J gene: TRBJ2-1
V gene: TRBV30
D gene: NA
clone size: NA
CDR3 protein: CAWSPSSVYNEQFF
CDR3 DNA: TGTGCCTGGAGTCCTTCTAGCGTCTACAATGAGCAGTTCTTC

J gene: TRBJ2-7
V gene: TRBV5-1
D gene: TRBD2
clone size: NA
CDR3 protein: CASSFRGLAGSHEQYF
CDR3 DNA: TGCGCCAGCAGCTTTAGGGGACTAGCGGGATCTCACGAGCAGTACTTC

J gene: TRBJ1-2
V gene: TRBV4-3
D gene: NA
clone size: NA
CDR3 protein: CASSQAPRRYGYTF
CDR3 DNA: TGCGCCAGCAGCCAAGCCCCGCGCCGCTATGGCTACACCTTC

J gene: TRBJ1-3
V gene: TRBV5-1
D gene: NA
clone size: few
CDR3 protein: CASSLRQTGTGNTIYF
CDR3 DNA: TGCGCCAGCAGCTTGAGACAAACAGGGACTGGAAACACCATATATTTT

J gene: TRBJ2-1
V gene: TRBV6-4
D gene: TRBD2
clone size: NA
CDR3 protein: CATRLAGGPYNEQFF
CDR3 DNA: TGTGCCACCAGACTAGCGGGAGGGCCTTACAATGAGCAGTTCTTC

J gene: TRBJ2-5
V gene: TRBV6-2/TRBV6-3
D gene: TRBD2
clone size: NA
CDR3 protein: CASSFLAGGQETQYF
CDR3 DNA: TGTGCCAGCAGTTTTCTAGCGGGGGGCCAAGAGACCCAGTACTTC